This TCR beta chain comes out of a study of graft-versus-host responses after intestinal transplantation. Germline assignment: CDR1 SGHRS and CDR2 YFSETQ. The CDR3 is 16 amino acids. V lost 3 bases to trimming and J lost 0 bases; unmatched junction nucleotides: 8. Using immunoSEQ multiplex PCR, the repertoire was profiled, and TCRdb retains in-frame clones only, with some absent. The profile shows approximately 5,700 clones, around four fifths of them singletons. Intraepithelial and lamina propria lymphocytes were isolated from graft specimens. Comments on this clone: Its matching antigen is unknown.

Whole-study findings and limits: Elevated graft-versus-host to host-versus-graft clonal ratios in allografts were recorded for patients with graft-donor T cell macrochimerism. GvH clones were found in recipient marrow; some appeared first in ileum or blood.

The TCR was taken from a human patient who received an intestinal transplant, so some T cells may come from the graft donor. The chain has TRBV5-1 and TRBJ1-1; 7 nucleotides align to TRBD1. The starting material was ileum tissue, obtained approximately 33 weeks after intestinal transplant. CDR3 in amino acids: CASSWRGPVMNTEAFF. The CDR3 nucleotides read TGCGCCAGCAGCTGGAGGGGGCCCGTCATGAACACTGAAGCTTTCTTT.